This TCR beta chain derives from a study of T cells after yellow fever vaccination (dated by TCRdb to about 2019). Describing the broader study: Libraries from fractions with low cell numbers were prepared with the SMART-Seq v4 Ultra Low Input RNA kit. Two healthy male donors, one aged 18 to 30 and one aged 30 to 40 years, were included in the cohort. To follow T-cell clones before and after primary and booster YFV17D yellow fever vaccination, bulk TCR alpha and beta repertoires were sequenced over time. Blood samples were taken at several timepoints before and after primary and secondary immunization, and bulk PBMC replicates and cell subsets were isolated.

Trimming costs V 8 bases and J 5 bases, and their ends lie 19 bases apart. CDR1 is given as SGHRS and CDR2 as YFSETQ, both from the germline V gene. The CDR3 numbers 14 residues from cysteine through phenylalanine. Only the CDR3 part of the read is kept: 42 bases, read in frame from the first base. The sample was run on an Illumina NovaSeq 6000. TCR cDNA was made using 5'RACE template switching, a step that added a universal primer site and unique molecular identifiers. Priming of cDNA synthesis was performed from both the TCR alpha and TCR beta constant segments. Libraries were amplified in two PCR steps, with sample barcodes and sequencing adapters added in the second step. Libraries were sequenced on Illumina HiSeq 2500 (2x100 bp) or NovaSeq (2x150 bp). The source study handled its data this way. Reads were demultiplexed and collapsed into UMI consensus sequences with MIGEC, and V(D)J alignment was performed with MiXCR. Vaccine-responding clonotypes were defined with edgeR using replicate PBMC samples, requiring FDR below 0.01 and a log2 fold change above 5 up to day 15. Each bulk clonotype was labeled CD4 or CD8 based on which sequenced repertoire, CD4 or CD8, contained the clonotype at higher abundance. The raw public reads went through TCRdb reprocessing: fastp at Q25, MiXCR clone calling, in-frame beta chains kept. Merged by CDR3 protein, the rows form single entries marked with the most common genes and DNA. TCRdb, not the original authors, processed these V and J calls. This sample gives about 250,000 distinct CDR3 sequences in total; around 3.5% of them show up just once. The ten biggest clones cover around 19% of the sample.

This clonotype was seen many times. No antigen is known for it. No much larger clonotype is one base removed from it; base qualities were not supplied. Sample treatment or condition, as interpreted from the label and publication: live attenuated yellow fever vaccine strain. Two biological replicates of bulk PBMCs were collected at each blood-draw timepoint. A standard Ficoll-Paque protocol was used to isolate PBMCs from peripheral blood. TriZol was used to extract RNA from bulk PBMCs, from CD4 and CD8 fractions, and from dextramer-positive and dextramer-negative fractions. Overall study results and their limits: After the booster, most of the clones that had expanded following primary vaccination were detected again (just under 97% of CD4 and 88% of CD8), which suggests that memory was broadly maintained. A small fraction of clonotypes showed up in both the CD4 and CD8 compartments, probably as a result of convergent recombination. FACS-sorted repertoires could contain abundant contaminating clonotypes from the bulk population, so computational filtering was required. Compared with the primary T-cell response, the secondary T-cell response was weaker but faster, peaking on day 5 rather than day 15. Only a couple of donors were included in the study, so the extent to which the findings can be generalized is limited.

The receptor chain draws on TRBV5-1 and TRBJ2-5; TRBD1 could be the D gene, as 5 bases match. Sequences were derived from PBMCs, sampled 15 days after the yellow fever booster vaccination. This receptor was identified in a man younger than 35 who received the YFV17D yellow fever vaccine. The sequenced DNA is TGCGCCAGTAAAGACCCTCAGGGTTGGGAGACCCAGTACTTC. The resulting protein is CASKDPQGWETQYF.